The 26 T cell receptor beta chains given below trace back to one sample, sequenced in a study of blood T cell repertoires in COVID-19. Clones were read by immunoSEQ multiplex PCR, and TCRdb kept only the in-frame ones, dropping some. The repertoire has fewer than 200,000 clones, approximately 90% of them found once; the top ten carry under 5%. Input material: peripheral blood. These receptors were obtained from a woman aged 55-70 years who had recovered from COVID-19.

V gene TRBV5-1 combines with J gene TRBJ2-5, with 7 nucleotides matching TRBD2. J lost 5 bases, V lost 2 bases, and 9 bases had no gene match. The CDR3 is 15 residues long. CDR1 is SGHRS and CDR2 is YFSETQ in the germline V gene. CDR3 protein: CASSFNGPGGETQYF. The CDR3 coding sequence is TGCGCCAGCAGCTTCAACGGTCCCGGGGGGGAGACCCAGTACTTC.

This chain connects TRBV5-1 to TRBJ2-7; D is unresolved. This CDR3 is built from 14 residues. Germline CDR1 and CDR2: SGHRS and YFSETQ. V shed 0 bases and J shed 0 bases, with 7 bases lying between them. In nucleotides, the CDR3 is TGCGCCAGCAGCTTGGGGCACCTCTCCTACGAGCAGTACTTC. Protein: CASSLGHLSYEQYF.

This chain uses TRBV6-1 with TRBJ2-3, with 10 nucleotides matching TRBD2. J gave up 2 bases and V 4 bases, and 6 bases lay outside the gene matches. The CDR3 has 16 amino acids. Germline loops: CDR1 MNHNS, CDR2 SASEGT. In DNA form, the CDR3 reads TGTGCCAGCAGTGTCTCACTAGCGGGGATCACAGATACGCAGTATTTT. Translating gives CASSVSLAGITDTQYF.

The chain recombines TRBV30 with TRBJ2-1; D is possibly TRBD1 (6 bases). Germline CDR1 reads GTSNPN; CDR2 reads SVGIG (reference sequence). Between the trimmed V and J ends, which lost 2 bases and 12 bases, there was a span of 14 bases. There are 12 residues in the CDR3. CDR3 sequence: CAWSIIRGRQFF. The CDR3 region has the DNA TGTGCCTGGAGTATAATCAGGGGCCGGCAGTTCTTC.

The J gene is TRBJ2-6, the V gene TRBV28; TRBD1 matches at 9 bases. The CDR3 has 16 amino acids. Unmatched junction bases numbered 3, after V lost 6 bases and J lost 0 bases. CDR1 is MDHEN, CDR2 SYDVKM, per germline. In nucleotides, the CDR3 is TGTGCCAGCAGCGGACAGGGGAGCTCTGGGGCCAACGTCCTGACTTTC. It encodes CASSGQGSSGANVLTF. Drawing the rest from reference TRBV28 and TRBJ2-6, the complete variable domain is DVKVTQSSRYLVKRTGEKVFLECVQDMDHENMFWYRQDPGLGLRLIYFSYDVKMKEKGDIPEGYSVSREKKERFSLILESASTNQTSMYLCASSGQGSSGANVLTFGAGSRLTVL.

The CDR3 sequence: CASTLTGSRETQYF. CDR3 DNA: TGCGCCAGCACTCTGACAGGTTCTCGTGAGACCCAGTACTTC. The rearrangement links TRBV5-1 to TRBJ2-5, with D possibly being TRBD1 (6 bases). The CDR3 covers 14 residues. Deletions cut 6 bases from V and 5 bases from J, with 17 bases between. Germline V lookup: CDR1 SGHRS, CDR2 YFSETQ.

The CDR3 sequence is CASSPGRNQPQHF. DNA for the CDR3: TGTGCCAGCAGCCCAGGAAGGAATCAGCCCCAGCATTTT. V and J are TRBV3-1 (or the pseudogene TRBV3-2) and TRBJ1-5; no firm D call. The CDR3 loop spans 13 amino acids. Germline lookup yields CDR1 LGHDT and CDR2 YNNKEL (reference sequence). The V end lost 4 bases, the J end lost 4 bases, and 8 bases lay between the germline ends.

The CDR3 DNA reads TGCGCCAGCAGCACCGACTCCTCTGGAAACACCATATATTTT. Its translation: CASSTDSSGNTIYF. The rearrangement uses TRBV5-1 and TRBJ1-3; D is ambiguous. Germline values: CDR1 SGHRS, CDR2 YFSETQ. This CDR3 has 14 residues. Trimming took off 4 bases at V and 0 bases at J, with 8 bases between the two ends.

The chain uses TRBV5-1 and TRBJ2-7, with TRBD2 identical over 11 bases. The CDR3 sequence is 15 residues long. The trim removed 0 bases at V and 4 bases at J, leaving 3 bases unmatched. The germline gives CDR1 SGHRS, CDR2 YFSETQ. The CDR3: CASSLAGLAAYEQYF. The CDR3 nucleotides are TGCGCCAGCAGCTTGGCGGGACTAGCGGCTTACGAGCAGTACTTC.

V is TRBV5-1 and J is TRBJ2-1, with 9 bases lining up with TRBD1. The V segment lost 8 bases and the J segment 5 bases; nucleotides outside the gene matches: 8. CDR1 is SGHRS and CDR2 is YFSETQ in the germline V gene. The CDR3 extends over 14 amino acids. The CDR3 is CASTTQGADNEQFF. The DNA of the CDR3 is TGCGCCAGTACCACACAGGGGGCTGACAATGAGCAGTTCTTC.

This clone appeared a single time. The chain combines TRBV6-5 with TRBJ2-7, with D maybe TRBD2 (5 bases). The germline CDR1 and CDR2 sequences are MNHEY and SVGAGI. V was shortened by 5 bases and J by 7 bases, with 21 bases between the two germline ends. CDR3 length: 15 amino acids. The CDR3 protein is CASSPRAPATVEQYF. In DNA, the CDR3 is TGTGCCAGCAGTCCGAGGGCCCCAGCTACGGTGGAGCAGTACTTC.

This sequence joins TRBV2 and TRBJ2-7; possible D gene TRBD1, 6 bases. Looked up from germline, CDR1 is SNHLY and CDR2 is FYNNEI. Trimming took 4 bases from V and 3 from J, leaving 10 bases between them. This CDR3 comprises 13 residues. In nucleotides, the CDR3 is TGTGCCAGCAGTGGGGACACAGGCTACGAGCAGTACTTC. Encoded protein: CASSGDTGYEQYF.

The chain carries TRBV5-1 and TRBJ1-5; D perhaps matches TRBD1 (6 bases). CDR1 SGHRS and CDR2 YFSETQ come from the germline V gene. Between the trimmed V and J ends, which lost 0 bases and 3 bases, there was a span of 13 bases. The CDR3 contains 16 residues. The DNA of the CDR3 is TGCGCCAGCAGCTTGGATGGGGGCAGGAACAATCAGCCCCAGCATTTT. Its protein product is CASSLDGGRNNQPQHF.

This clone was seen just once. Compared with germline, one end of the junction differs, possibly owing to a read error. This chain connects TRBV19 to TRBJ2-5; D may be TRBD1 (6 bases). Germline CDR1 and CDR2: LNHDA and SQIVND (reference sequence). This CDR3 is 13 amino acids long. The CDR3 reads CASSRDRQETQYF. For the CDR3, the DNA is TGTGCCAGTAGTAGAGACAGGCAAGAAACCCAGTACTTC. The whole variable domain, remainder taken from reference TRBV19 and TRBJ2-5, is DGGITQSPKYLFRKEGQNVTLSCEQNLNHDAMYWYRQDPGQGLRLIYYSQIVNDFQKGDIAEGYSVSREKKESFPLTVTSAQKNPTAFYLCASSRDRQETQYFGPGTRLLVL.

The chain has TRBV7-3 and TRBJ1-2; 9 bases are shared with TRBD1. The V gene end was trimmed by 5 bases and the J gene end by 5 bases; junction bases not matched to a gene: 6. Germline V gives CDR1 SGHTA, CDR2 FQGTGA. This CDR3 has 14 amino acids. This CDR3 is CASSGGQGEYGYTF. CDR3 DNA: TGTGCCAGCAGCGGGGGACAGGGCGAGTATGGCTACACCTTC.

The gene calls are TRBV28 and TRBJ1-4; D call uncertain. V gave up 2 bases and J gave up 4 bases, with 11 bases separating them. The CDR3 has 15 amino acids. Germline assignment: CDR1 MDHEN and CDR2 SYDVKM. CDR3 coding DNA: TGTGCCAGCAGTTTAAGGAGGGCGGATAATGAAAAACTGTTTTTT. Its translation: CASSLRRADNEKLFF. The entire variable domain, with the rest obtained from reference TRBV28 and TRBJ1-4, is as follows: DVKVTQSSRYLVKRTGEKVFLECVQDMDHENMFWYRQDPGLGLRLIYFSYDVKMKEKGDIPEGYSVSREKKERFSLILESASTNQTSMYLCASSLRRADNEKLFFGSGTQLSVL.

V usage is TRBV28 and J usage is TRBJ2-6; 9 bases agree with TRBD2. V was clipped by 0 bases and J by 4 bases; unmatched bases: 4. Germline lookup yields CDR1 MDHEN and CDR2 SYDVKM. This CDR3 spans 17 amino acids. The CDR3 coding sequence is TGTGCCAGCAGTTTATGGACTAGCGGCGTGGGGGCCAACGTCCTGACTTTC. Translation gives CASSLWTSGVGANVLTF. The variable domain in full, completed from reference TRBV28 and TRBJ2-6, reads DVKVTQSSRYLVKRTGEKVFLECVQDMDHENMFWYRQDPGLGLRLIYFSYDVKMKEKGDIPEGYSVSREKKERFSLILESASTNQTSMYLCASSLWTSGVGANVLTFGAGSRLTVL.

The chain couples TRBV4-2 to TRBJ1-6, with D possibly TRBD1 on 6 matching bases. From germline, CDR1 is LGHNA and CDR2 YNFKEQ. V was cut by 2 bases and J by 6 bases, with 14 bases left in between. CDR3 length: 16 amino acids. CDR3 sequence: CASSQSRGPGNSPLHF. CDR3 DNA sequence: TGTGCCAGCAGCCAAAGCAGGGGTCCAGGTAATTCACCCCTCCACTTT.

The V and J genes are TRBV2 and TRBJ1-2; D remains ambiguous. Trimming cost V 4 bases and J 6 bases, with 21 bases left between them. Germline assignment: CDR1 SNHLY and CDR2 FYNNEI. CDR3 size: 16 residues. This CDR3 is CASSGSPWAEGHGYTF. As DNA, the CDR3 is TGTGCCAGCAGTGGATCCCCTTGGGCCGAGGGCCATGGCTACACCTTC.

This clone was detected only once. The chain is built from TRBV4-2 and TRBJ1-4; D is uncertain. The length of the CDR3 is 16 residues. V gave up 2 bases and J gave up 4 bases, with 14 bases separating them. From germline, CDR1 is LGHNA and CDR2 YNFKEQ. The CDR3: CASSQLPSAGNEKLFF. CDR3 nucleotides: TGTGCCAGCAGCCAACTCCCCAGCGCGGGTAATGAAAAACTGTTTTTT.

The chain employs TRBV2 and TRBJ2-4; TRBD2 is a possible D gene (6 bases). Between the trimmed V and J ends, which lost 2 bases and 10 bases, there was a span of 12 bases. CDR1 is SNHLY, CDR2 FYNNEI, per germline. The CDR3 is 13 amino acids. The CDR3 here is CASSELPGGIQYF. In nucleotides, the CDR3 is TGTGCCAGCAGTGAACTTCCTGGAGGGATTCAGTACTTC.

The chain is built from TRBV11-3 and TRBJ2-7; 11 nucleotides line up with TRBD1. This CDR3 has 14 amino acids. The V gene's germline CDR1 is SGHNT and CDR2 YENEEA. V trimming: 5 bases; J trimming: 5 bases; junction bases outside the gene matches: 5. CDR3 sequence reads: CASSPGQGDDEQYF. In DNA form, the CDR3 reads TGTGCCAGCAGCCCGGGACAGGGGGACGACGAGCAGTACTTC.

The chain carries TRBV7-6 and TRBJ2-6, with 7 bases identical to TRBD1. There are 17 residues in the CDR3. Germline assignment: CDR1 SGHVS and CDR2 FNYEAQ. With 1 base clipped from V and 4 bases from J, the junction kept 7 bases outside the gene matches. Here the CDR3 DNA reads TGTGCCAGCAGCTTAGGACAGGGCCGTTCAGGGGCCAACGTCCTGACTTTC. Its translation: CASSLGQGRSGANVLTF.

CDR3 in DNA: TGTGCCAGCACAAGACAGGGGAGGAATTCACCCCTCCACTTT. This translates into CASTRQGRNSPLHF. The V call is TRBV2, the J call TRBJ1-6; 8 bases are a match to TRBD1. Germline V CDR1 and CDR2: SNHLY, FYNNEI. Trimming at V came to 7 bases and at J to 7 bases, leaving 6 bases not matched to a gene. The CDR3 length is 14 residues.

V usage is TRBV5-1 and J usage is TRBJ1-4, with D possibly matching TRBD1 (5 bases). The CDR3 runs 15 residues. The germline gives CDR1 SGHRS, CDR2 YFSETQ. Trimming removed 0 bases at V and 5 bases at J, with 11 bases between. The CDR3 loop reads CASSLAAGTNEKLFF. In nucleotides, the CDR3 is TGCGCCAGCAGCTTGGCCGCGGGGACGAATGAAAAACTGTTTTTT.

This clone was seen a single time. The rearrangement links TRBV7-8 to TRBJ2-3; the match to TRBD2 covers 12 bases. The CDR3 has 19 residues. Germline V gene sequence: CDR1 SGHVS, CDR2 FQNEAQ. With 0 bases clipped from V and 0 bases from J, the junction kept 7 bases outside the gene matches. The CDR3 DNA sequence: TGTGCCAGCAGCTTAGCTCTAGCGGGGGGGATAACTAGCACAGATACGCAGTATTTT. It is translated as CASSLALAGGITSTDTQYF.